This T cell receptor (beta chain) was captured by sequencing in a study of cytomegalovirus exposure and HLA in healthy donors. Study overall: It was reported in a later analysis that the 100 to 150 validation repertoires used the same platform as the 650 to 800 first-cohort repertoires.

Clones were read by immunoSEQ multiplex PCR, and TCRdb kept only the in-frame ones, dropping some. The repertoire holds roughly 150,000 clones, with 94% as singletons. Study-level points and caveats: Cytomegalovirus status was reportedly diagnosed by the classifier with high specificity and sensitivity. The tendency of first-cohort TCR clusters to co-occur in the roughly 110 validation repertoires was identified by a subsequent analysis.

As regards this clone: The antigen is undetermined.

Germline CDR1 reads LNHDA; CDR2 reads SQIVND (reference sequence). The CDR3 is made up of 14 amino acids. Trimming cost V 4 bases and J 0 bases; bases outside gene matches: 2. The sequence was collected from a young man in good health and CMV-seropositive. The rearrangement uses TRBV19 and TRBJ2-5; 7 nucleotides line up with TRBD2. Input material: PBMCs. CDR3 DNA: TGTGCCAGTAGTACGGGACTATACCAAGAGACCCAGTACTTC. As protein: CASSTGLYQETQYF.